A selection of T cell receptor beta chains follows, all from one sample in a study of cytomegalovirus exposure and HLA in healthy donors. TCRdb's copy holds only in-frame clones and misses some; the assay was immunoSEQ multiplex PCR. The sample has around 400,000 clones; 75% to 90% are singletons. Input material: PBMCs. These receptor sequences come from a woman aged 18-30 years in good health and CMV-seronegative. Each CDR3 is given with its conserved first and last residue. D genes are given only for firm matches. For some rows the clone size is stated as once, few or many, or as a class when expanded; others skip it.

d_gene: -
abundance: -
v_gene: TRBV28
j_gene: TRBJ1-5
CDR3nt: TGTGCCAGCAGTTTATGGCACACCAATCAGCCCCAGCATTTT
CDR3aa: CASSLWHTNQPQHF

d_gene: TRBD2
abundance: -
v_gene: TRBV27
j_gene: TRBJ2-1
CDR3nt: TGTGCCAGCAGTCCTGCGGGACTAGCGACCCACAATGAGCAGTTCTTC
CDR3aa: CASSPAGLATHNEQFF

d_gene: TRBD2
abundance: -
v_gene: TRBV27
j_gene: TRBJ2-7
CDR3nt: TGTGCCAGCGCGGGAGTGCAGGACGAGCAGTACTTC
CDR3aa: CASAGVQDEQYF

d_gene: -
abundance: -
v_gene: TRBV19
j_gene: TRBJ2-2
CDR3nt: TGTGCCACAAAAGGGGGAGGACTAGTAAGCACCGGGGAGCTGTTTTTT
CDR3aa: CATKGGGLVSTGELFF

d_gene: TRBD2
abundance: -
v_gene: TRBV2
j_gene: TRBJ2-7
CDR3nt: TGTGCCAGCAGTGAAAACCTAGCGGGGGACGAGCAGTACTTC
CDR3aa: CASSENLAGDEQYF

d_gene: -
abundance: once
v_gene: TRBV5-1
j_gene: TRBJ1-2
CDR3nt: TGCGCCAGCAGCTCTGGCCAGGGGACCTATGGCTACACCTTC
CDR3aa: CASSSGQGTYGYTF

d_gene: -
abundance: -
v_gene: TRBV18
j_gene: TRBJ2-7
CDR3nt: TGTGCCAGCTCCGGAGGGCAGTTCTACGAGCAGTACTTC
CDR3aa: CASSGGQFYEQYF

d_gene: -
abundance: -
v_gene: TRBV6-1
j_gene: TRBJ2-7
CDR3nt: TGTGCCAGTGATAGGGCGGGCGACGAGCAGTACTTC
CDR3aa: CASDRAGDEQYF

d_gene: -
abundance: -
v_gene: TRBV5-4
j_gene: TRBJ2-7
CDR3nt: TGTGCCAGCAGCTTGAGCGGGCAGGTCCTAGGCGAGCAGTACTTC
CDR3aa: CASSLSGQVLGEQYF

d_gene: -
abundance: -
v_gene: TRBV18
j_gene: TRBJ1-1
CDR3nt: TGTGCCAGCTCACCACTGGGAGGGGAGAACACTGAAGCTTTCTTT
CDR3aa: CASSPLGGENTEAFF

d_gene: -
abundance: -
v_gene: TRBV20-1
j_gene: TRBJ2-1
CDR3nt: TGCAGTGCTAGTCCAGTTGGTGAGCAGTTCTTC
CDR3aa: CSASPVGEQFF

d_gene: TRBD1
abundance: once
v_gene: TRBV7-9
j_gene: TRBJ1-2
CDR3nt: TGTGCCAGCAGCTTAGACAGGGGGCGTCCCTATGGCTACACCTTC
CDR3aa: CASSLDRGRPYGYTF

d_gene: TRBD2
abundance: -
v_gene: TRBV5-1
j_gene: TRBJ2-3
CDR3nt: TGCGCCAGCAGCGCGACTAGCGGGGGCCCAGATACGCAGTATTTT
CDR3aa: CASSATSGGPDTQYF

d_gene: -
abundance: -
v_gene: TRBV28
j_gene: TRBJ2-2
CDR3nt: TGTGCCAGCACTCTGACCGGGGAGCTGTTTTTT
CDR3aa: CASTLTGELFF

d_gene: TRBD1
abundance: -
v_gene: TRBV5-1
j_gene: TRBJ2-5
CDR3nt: TGCGCCAGCAGCCGGGACAGGGGGCTGGAGACCCAGTACTTC
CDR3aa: CASSRDRGLETQYF

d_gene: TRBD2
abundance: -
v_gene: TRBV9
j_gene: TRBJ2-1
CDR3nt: TGTGCCAGCAGCTCGCTCGGGACTAGCGGGAGGGCCGGTTACAATGAGCAGTTCTTC
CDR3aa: CASSSLGTSGRAGYNEQFF

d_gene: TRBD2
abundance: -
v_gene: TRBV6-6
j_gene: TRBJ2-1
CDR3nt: TGTGCCAGCAGTTCTCTAGCGGGAGGTAGTATTGAGCAGTTCTTC
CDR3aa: CASSSLAGGSIEQFF

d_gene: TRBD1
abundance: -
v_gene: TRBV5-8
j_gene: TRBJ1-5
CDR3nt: TGTGCCAGCAGCCCAGGACAGGCAAGGCGCCTTCAGCCCCAGCATTTT
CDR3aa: CASSPGQARRLQPQHF

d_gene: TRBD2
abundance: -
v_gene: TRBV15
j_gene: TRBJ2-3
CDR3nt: TGTGCCACCGGGGGAAAGCGGGATGGCACAGATACGCAGTATTTT
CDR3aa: CATGGKRDGTDTQYF

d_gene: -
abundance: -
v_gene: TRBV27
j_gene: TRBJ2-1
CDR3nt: TGTGCCAGCAGTCCCCAGGGAGGGGGATGGAATGAGCAGTTCTTC
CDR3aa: CASSPQGGGWNEQFF

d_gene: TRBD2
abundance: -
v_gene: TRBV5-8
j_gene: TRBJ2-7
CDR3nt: TGTGCCAGCAGCTCCCCGGGACTAGCGGGGTCGAACGGTCTCTACGAGCAGTACTTC
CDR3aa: CASSSPGLAGSNGLYEQYF

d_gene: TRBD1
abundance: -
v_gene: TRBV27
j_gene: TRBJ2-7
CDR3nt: TGTGCCAGCAGTTGGGACAGGGGGCTCGAGCAGTACTTC
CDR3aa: CASSWDRGLEQYF

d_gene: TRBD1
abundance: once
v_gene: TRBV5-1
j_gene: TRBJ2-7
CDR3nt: TGCGCCAGCAGCTTTACAGGGGGCAACTACGAGCAGTACTTC
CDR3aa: CASSFTGGNYEQYF

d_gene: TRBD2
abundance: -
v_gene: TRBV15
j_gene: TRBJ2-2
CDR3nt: TGTGCCACCAGCAGAGCCCCGGGACTAGCGGGGGGGAACACCGGGGAGCTGTTTTTT
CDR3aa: CATSRAPGLAGGNTGELFF